The sequence of this T cell receptor (beta chain) was determined in a study of patients and donors after allogeneic stem cell transplantation. This clonotype was seen a few times. TCRdb re-called the RT-PCR reads through MiXCR, storing one row per CDR3 protein. The sample lists tens of thousands of distinct CDR3 sequences; about 6.8% were seen once. CDR1 MNHEY and CDR2 SVGAGI come from the germline V gene. V lost 5 bases and J lost 7; bases outside the gene matches: 12. The CDR3 is 16 amino acids. Sample: blood, either unsorted or a sorted T cell fraction (not recorded which). This sequence was found in a human donor who was either an allogeneic HSCT recipient or a stem cell or donor lymphocyte infusion donor (not recorded which). It is not recorded whose cells these are; they may come from a transplant donor. This chain links TRBV6-5 with TRBJ2-1, with TRBD1 matching 9 bases. The CDR3 spells CASSDPPGTGLNEQFF. In DNA, the CDR3 is TGTGCCAGCAGTGATCCTCCCGGGACAGGGTTGAATGAGCAGTTCTTC.